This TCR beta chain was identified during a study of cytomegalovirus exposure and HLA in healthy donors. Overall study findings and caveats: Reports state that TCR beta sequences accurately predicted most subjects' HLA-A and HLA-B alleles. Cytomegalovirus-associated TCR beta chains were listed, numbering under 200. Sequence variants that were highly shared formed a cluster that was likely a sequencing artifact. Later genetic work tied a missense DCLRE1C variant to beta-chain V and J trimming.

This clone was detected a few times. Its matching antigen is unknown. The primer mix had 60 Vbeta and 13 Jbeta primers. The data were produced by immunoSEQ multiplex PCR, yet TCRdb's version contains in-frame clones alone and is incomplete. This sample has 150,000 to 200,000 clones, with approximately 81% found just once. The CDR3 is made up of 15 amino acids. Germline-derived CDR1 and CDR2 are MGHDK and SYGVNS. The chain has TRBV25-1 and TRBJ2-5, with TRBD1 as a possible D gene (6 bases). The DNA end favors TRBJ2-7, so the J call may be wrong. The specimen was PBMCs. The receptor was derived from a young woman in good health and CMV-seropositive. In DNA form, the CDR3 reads TGTGCCAGCAGTGGGGGGTGGGGACACTCATACGAGCAGTACTTC. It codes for CASSGGWGHSYEQYF.